These 30 T cell receptor beta chains share one sample of origin, sequenced in a study of T cells in Graves' hyperthyroidism and ophthalmopathy. TCR beta CDR3 regions were amplified from RNA transcripts. The primer set for the first-round RT-PCR of the TCR CDR3 was HTBI. One entry per CDR3 protein, called by TCRdb with MiXCR from the multiplex PCR reads. The sample gives 250,000 to 400,000 distinct CDR3 sequences, roughly an eighth of which show up once; approximately 35% is in the top ten. The sample comprised blood. The source is a woman aged 40 to 50 with Graves' ophthalmopathy.

This clonotype was recorded at least ten times. J is TRBJ2-5 and V is TRBV7-2, with D perhaps TRBD2 (7 bases). V dropped 1 base and J dropped 5 bases, with 11 bases sitting between them. The germline V gene has CDR1 SGHTA and CDR2 FQGNSA. The CDR3 sequence is 14 residues long. The CDR3 nucleotides read TGTGCCAGCAGCTTAGGGGGGGGCAGGGAGACCCAGTACTTC. As protein: CASSLGGGRETQYF.

In its sample, this clonotype was seen many times. The rearrangement links TRBV29-1 to TRBJ2-1; TRBD2 agrees at 7 bases. The CDR3 runs to 14 residues. Germline V gene lookup returns CDR1 SQVTM and CDR2 ANQGSEA. Trimming removed 3 bases from V and 4 bases from J; junction bases left unmatched: 6. CDR3 in amino acids: CSVDPAGIYNEQFF. CDR3 bases: TGCAGCGTTGATCCAGCGGGGATTTACAATGAGCAGTTCTTC.

The chain couples TRBV20-1 to TRBJ2-7; 7 bases fit TRBD2. CDR3 length equals 15 residues. Germline lookup yields CDR1 DFQATT and CDR2 SNEGSKA (reference sequence). V gave up 6 bases and J gave up 0 bases; unmatched junction bases: 11. CDR3 sequence (DNA): TGCAGTGCAATGCCTCCTAGCGGTAGCTCCTACGAGCAGTACTTC. This encodes CSAMPPSGSSYEQYF.

A few counts support this clonotype. This chain joins TRBV7-2 and TRBJ2-2, with 9 bases matching TRBD1. This CDR3 contains 16 residues. V was pared by 5 bases and J by 4 bases, with 8 bases of the junction left unmatched. CDR1 and CDR2 from the germline V gene are SGHTA and FQGNSA. CDR3 amino acids: CASSLRPGQGTGELFF. The CDR3 coding sequence is TGTGCCAGCAGCCTACGACCGGGACAGGGCACCGGGGAGCTGTTTTTT.

The genes are TRBV30 and TRBJ1-2; unclear D gene. The CDR3 spans 13 residues. Germline values: CDR1 GTSNPN, CDR2 SVGIG (reference sequence). With 4 bases removed from V and 2 bases from J, the gap between germline ends came to 11 bases. CDR3 region: CAWNLQANYGYTF. The CDR3 nucleotides read TGTGCCTGGAACCTCCAGGCGAACTATGGCTACACCTTC.

This clonotype showed up many times. V and J are TRBV7-9 and TRBJ2-1; perhaps D is TRBD1 or TRBD2 (5 bases each). Trimming removed 4 bases at V and 3 bases at J, with 19 bases between. The CDR3 contains 17 residues. CDR1 and CDR2 from the germline V gene are SEHNR and FQNEAQ (reference sequence). CDR3 sequence reads: CASSSKIPGPNYNEQFF. The CDR3 DNA reads as TGTGCCAGCAGCTCCAAGATTCCGGGACCCAACTACAATGAGCAGTTCTTC.

The chain combines TRBV7-2 with TRBJ2-1, with D possibly TRBD2 on 5 matching bases. The germline CDR1 and CDR2 sequences are SGHTA and FQGNSA. Trimming stripped 5 bases from V and 2 bases from J, with 10 bases between. The CDR3 has 14 amino acids. The CDR3 reads CASSVDSTYNEQFF. CDR3 bases: TGTGCCAGCAGCGTGGACTCAACCTACAATGAGCAGTTCTTC.

This clonotype was seen at least ten times. J is TRBJ2-2 and V is TRBV12-3 or TRBV12-4; 14 positions agree with TRBD2. The ends lost 7 bases at V and 7 bases at J; junction bases unmatched: 8. The CDR3 length is 16 residues. DNA of the CDR3: TGTGCCAGCACCAAGGTGGGACTAGCGGGAGTCGGGGAGCTGTTTTTT. Translation gives CASTKVGLAGVGELFF.

In its sample, this clonotype was seen many times. V and J are TRBV3-1 and TRBJ1-5; no clear D gene. The CDR3 extends over 16 amino acids. CDR1 is LGHDT, CDR2 YNNKEL, per germline (reference sequence). V was pared by 1 base and J by 4 bases, with 14 bases between. The CDR3 region has the DNA TGTGCCAGCAGCCAAGTTCCAGGAGGCAGAAATCAGCCCCAGCATTTT. It encodes CASSQVPGGRNQPQHF.

This clonotype was seen many times. V usage is TRBV27 and J usage is TRBJ2-7; 8 bases agree with TRBD1. Germline assignment: CDR1 MNHEY and CDR2 SMNVEV (reference sequence). J gave up 7 bases and V 2 bases, and 10 bases lay outside the gene matches. There are 15 residues in the CDR3. The CDR3 coding sequence is TGTGCCAGCAGTTTAGCGCAGGGGGCGACTAGGGAGCAGTACTTC. Residues: CASSLAQGATREQYF.

This chain links TRBV7-9 with TRBJ2-1, with TRBD2 matching 7 bases. The length of the CDR3 is 15 residues. The germline gives CDR1 SEHNR, CDR2 FQNEAQ (reference sequence). Unmatched junction bases numbered 5, after V lost 4 bases and J lost 2 bases. The DNA for the CDR3 is TGTGCCAGCAGCTCGGCCGGGACTACCTACAATGAGCAGTTCTTC. Residues: CASSSAGTTYNEQFF.

A word on this clonotype: Since a much larger clone is just one base distant, this may be a read error. The chain is built from TRBV20-1 and TRBJ1-6; TRBD1 agrees at 7 bases. This CDR3 has 14 amino acids. The J segment lost 9 bases and the V segment lost 6 bases, leaving 11 bases of the junction unmatched. The germline CDR1 and CDR2 sequences are DFQATT and SNEGSKA (reference sequence). The chain's CDR3 is CSAATGDFRSPLHF. The CDR3 nucleotides read TGCAGTGCCGCAACAGGGGATTTTCGTTCACCCCTCCACTTT.

This clonotype was observed at least ten times. The chain is built from TRBV13 and TRBJ2-3; D is undetermined. V lost 5 bases, J lost 4 bases, and 10 bases lay in between. The CDR3 is made up of 13 amino acids. CDR1 and CDR2 (germline): PRHDT, FYEKMQ (reference sequence). The CDR3 here is CASSPKWADTQYF. In DNA form, the CDR3 reads TGTGCCAGCAGCCCAAAATGGGCAGATACGCAGTATTTT.

There are many counts of this clonotype. This chain links TRBV6-1 with TRBJ1-4; 8 bases line up with TRBD1. Trimming removed 1 base from V and 8 bases from J; junction bases left unmatched: 3. There are 14 residues in the CDR3. CDR1 MNHNS and CDR2 SASEGT come from the germline V gene. The CDR3 DNA follows: TGTGCCAGCAGTGAAGGGACAGGGAGCGAAAAACTGTTTTTT. Residues: CASSEGTGSEKLFF.

This clonotype was observed at least ten times. The chain links TRBV11-3 to TRBJ2-3; D gene unclear. Between the trimmed V and J ends, which lost 5 bases and 4 bases, there was a span of 13 bases. Germline V lookup: CDR1 SGHNT, CDR2 YENEEA. This CDR3 is 14 amino acids long. The CDR3 here is CASSHSGRPDTQYF. CDR3 sequence (DNA): TGTGCCAGCAGCCATTCGGGCCGTCCAGATACGCAGTATTTT.

This clonotype came up many times. V gene TRBV28 combines with J gene TRBJ1-3, with 7 bases matching TRBD1. J lost 1 base, V lost 4 bases, and 7 bases had no gene match. This CDR3 has 16 amino acids. Germline CDR1 is MDHEN and CDR2 is SYDVKM. The CDR3 region is CASSSGTASSGNTIYF. The DNA for the CDR3 is TGTGCCAGCAGTTCCGGGACAGCCTCATCTGGAAACACCATATATTTT.

This clonotype occurred once. V gene TRBV30 combines with J gene TRBJ1-1; no clear D. Deletions cut 2 bases from V and 4 bases from J, with 8 bases between. The CDR3 consists of 12 residues. Germline V CDR1 and CDR2: GTSNPN, SVGIG (reference sequence). The DNA of the CDR3 is TGTGCCTGGAGTCCGGCTGTCACTGAAGCTTTCTTT. Protein: CAWSPAVTEAFF.

Ten or more counts support this clonotype. The rearrangement links TRBV27 to TRBJ2-2; D assignment may be TRBD1 or TRBD2 (6 bases each). The CDR3 consists of 14 residues. The germline gives CDR1 MNHEY, CDR2 SMNVEV (reference sequence). Trimming took 6 bases from V and 7 from J, leaving 15 bases between them. The CDR3, as DNA: TGTGCCAGCAGCACCGAGGGGGGTTTCGGGGAGCTGTTTTTT. This gives the protein CASSTEGGFGELFF.

A few counts support this clonotype. The chain joins TRBV6-2 or TRBV6-3 to TRBJ2-1; TRBD2 matches at 12 bases. This CDR3 comprises 16 residues. Germline CDR1 and CDR2: MNHEY and SVGEGT. V lost 3 bases, J lost 4 bases, and 4 bases stayed unmatched. The CDR3 is CASSYETSGRYNEQFF. The DNA of the CDR3 is TGTGCCAGCAGTTATGAGACTAGCGGGAGATACAATGAGCAGTTCTTC.

This clonotype has at least ten counts. The rearrangement uses TRBV2 and TRBJ1-2, with a possible D match to TRBD1 (6 bases). The CDR3 runs to 16 residues. Germline CDR1 reads SNHLY; CDR2 reads FYNNEI. V lost 5 bases, J lost 5 bases, and 21 bases lay in between. The CDR3 DNA is TGTGCCAGCAGTCCTTGGACAGCATCTTTGATTTATGGCTACACCTTC. It specifies CASSPWTASLIYGYTF.

This clonotype was seen at least ten times. The gene calls are TRBV19 and TRBJ2-7; TRBD1 or TRBD2 may be the D gene (5 bases each). The CDR3 runs 13 residues. The V gene's germline CDR1 is LNHDA and CDR2 SQIVND (reference sequence). V shed 5 bases and J shed 6 bases, with 14 bases lying between them. The CDR3 DNA sequence: TGTGCCAGTAGTGGAGGAGTAGGGGCCGAGCAGTACTTC. Translated: CASSGGVGAEQYF. The full variable domain, completed using reference TRBV19 and TRBJ2-7, is DGGITQSPKYLFRKEGQNVTLSCEQNLNHDAMYWYRQDPGQGLRLIYYSQIVNDFQKGDIAEGYSVSREKKESFPLTVTSAQKNPTAFYLCASSGGVGAEQYFGPGTRLTVT.

This clonotype was detected a few times. The chain has TRBV29-1 and TRBJ2-5; D gene uncertain. Germline V gene data show CDR1 as SQVTM and CDR2 as ANQGSEA. V dropped 4 bases and J dropped 0 bases, with 9 bases sitting between them. The CDR3 totals 13 residues. The DNA for the CDR3 is TGCAGCGTTGCCTTGGGGTACCAAGAGACCCAGTACTTC. This translates into CSVALGYQETQYF.

This clonotype was seen at least ten times. The gene calls are TRBV6-1 and TRBJ1-2; 8 nucleotides agree with TRBD1. The CDR3 runs 13 residues. The germline V gene has CDR1 MNHNS and CDR2 SASEGT. V shed 4 bases, J shed 5 bases, and the junction held 3 bases outside the gene matches. The CDR3 protein is CASSAGQEYGYTF. The CDR3 region has the DNA TGTGCCAGCAGTGCGGGACAGGAGTATGGCTACACCTTC.

V is TRBV2 and J is TRBJ2-5, with TRBD1 identical over 7 bases. Germline V CDR1 and CDR2: SNHLY, FYNNEI. V lost 3 bases and J lost 9; bases outside the gene matches: 7. The length of the CDR3 is 13 residues. In nucleotides, the CDR3 is TGTGCCAGCAGTGAGGAGACAGGGAAGGCCCAGTACTTC. Amino acids: CASSEETGKAQYF.

This clonotype was seen repeatedly, ten times or more. The chain employs TRBV10-3 and TRBJ1-4; 7 bases fit TRBD1. The germline V gene encodes CDR1 ENHRY and CDR2 SYGVKD. This CDR3 has 16 residues. Germline trimming cut 5 bases from V and 4 bases from J; bases unmatched to any gene: 10. The CDR3 DNA is TGTGCCATCAGTACAGGGGCGCACGACTTTAATGAAAAACTGTTTTTT. It encodes CAISTGAHDFNEKLFF.

This clonotype was observed at least ten times. The CDR3 DNA reads as TGTGCCAGCAGTGAGACAAGGCTGAATTCACCCCTCCACTTT. Translated: CASSETRLNSPLHF. This chain joins TRBV2 and TRBJ1-6; D unresolved. CDR3 length: 14 residues. From germline, CDR1 is SNHLY and CDR2 FYNNEI. Between the trimmed V and J ends, which lost 3 bases and 7 bases, there was a span of 10 bases. The full variable domain, rest sourced from reference TRBV2 and TRBJ1-6, is EPEVTQTPSHQVTQMGQEVILRCVPISNHLYFYWYRQILGQKVEFLVSFYNNEISEKSEIFDDQFSVERPDGSNFTLKIRSTKLEDSAMYFCASSETRLNSPLHFGNGTRLTVT.

CDR3: CASSQGLGFETQYF. CDR3 nucleotides: TGTGCCAGCAGCCAAGGTTTAGGGTTTGAGACCCAGTACTTC. This sequence joins TRBV14 and TRBJ2-5, with D unclear. Germline V gene data show CDR1 as SGHDN and CDR2 as FVKESK. V gave up 1 base and J gave up 5 bases, with 11 bases separating them. The CDR3 covers 14 residues. Full variable domain (remainder filled in from reference TRBV14 and TRBJ2-5): EAGVTQFPSHSVIEKGQTVTLRCDPISGHDNLYWYRRVMGKEIKFLLHFVKESKQDESGMPNNRFLAERTGGTYSTLKVQPAELEDSGVYFCASSQGLGFETQYFGPGTRLLVL.

This clonotype showed up many times. As DNA, the CDR3 is TGCAGTGCTTCAGCTATTGTAGGGGGCTATGGCTACACCTTC. Translation gives CSASAIVGGYGYTF. This sequence joins TRBV20-1 and TRBJ1-2; D perhaps matches TRBD1 (6 bases). This CDR3 region has 14 residues. The V gene's germline CDR1 is DFQATT and CDR2 SNEGSKA (reference sequence). The V and J ends lost 5 bases and 4 bases respectively, with 17 bases between them.

A remark on this clonotype: The junction departs from the called germline gene at one end, perhaps through a read error. This chain connects TRBV7-2 to TRBJ2-2; TRBD2 matches at 7 bases. Germline assignment: CDR1 SGHTA and CDR2 FQGNSA. CDR3 length: 14 amino acids. The CDR3 DNA sequence: TGTGCCAGCAGCTTGCAGCGGGAATCCGGGGAGCTGCTTTTT. It codes for CASSLQRESGELLF.

This clonotype was observed at least ten times. The V call is TRBV9, the J call TRBJ2-2; D is unresolved. The CDR3 has 12 amino acids. CDR1 is SGDLS, CDR2 YYNGEE, per germline. Deletions cut 2 bases from V and 5 bases from J, with 4 bases between. The CDR3 sequence is CASSVGTGELFF. CDR3 sequence (DNA): TGTGCCAGCAGCGTCGGAACCGGGGAGCTGTTTTTT.